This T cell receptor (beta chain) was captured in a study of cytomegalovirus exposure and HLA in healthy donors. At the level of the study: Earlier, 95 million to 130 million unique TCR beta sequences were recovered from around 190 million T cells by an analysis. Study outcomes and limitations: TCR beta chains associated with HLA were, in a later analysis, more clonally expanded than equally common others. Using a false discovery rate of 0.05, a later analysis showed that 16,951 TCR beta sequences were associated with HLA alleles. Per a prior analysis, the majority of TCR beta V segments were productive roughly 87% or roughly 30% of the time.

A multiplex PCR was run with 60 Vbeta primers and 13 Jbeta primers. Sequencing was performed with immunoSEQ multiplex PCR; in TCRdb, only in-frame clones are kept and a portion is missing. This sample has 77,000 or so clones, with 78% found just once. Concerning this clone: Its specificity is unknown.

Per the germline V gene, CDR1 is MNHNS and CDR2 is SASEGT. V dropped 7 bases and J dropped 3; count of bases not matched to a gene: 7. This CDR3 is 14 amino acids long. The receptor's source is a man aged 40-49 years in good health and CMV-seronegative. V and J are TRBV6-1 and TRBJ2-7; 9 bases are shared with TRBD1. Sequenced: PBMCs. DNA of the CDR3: TGTGCCAGCACCGCAAGGGACAGGGTCTACGAGCAGTACTTC. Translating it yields CASTARDRVYEQYF.